The sequence of this T cell receptor (beta chain) was determined in a study of T cells in Graves' hyperthyroidism and ophthalmopathy. The source material, RNA transcripts, was used to amplify TCR beta CDR3 regions. With the HTBI primer set, the TCR CDR3 went through a first round of RT-PCR. TCRdb ran MiXCR on the multiplex PCR reads and lists one entry per CDR3 protein. Among about 49,000 distinct CDR3 sequences listed, 45% to 65% were seen once. Patients were aged 18 to 65, had disease duration under 2 months, and had newly diagnosed hyperthyroidism. This CDR3 comprises 14 residues. Trimming removed 5 bases at V and 5 bases at J, with 18 bases between. Germline CDR1 and CDR2: DFQATT and SNEGSKA (reference sequence).

The receptor was derived from a man aged 18 to 35 with Graves' hyperthyroidism. J is TRBJ2-5 and V is TRBV20-1; perhaps D is TRBD1 or TRBD2 (6 bases each). The sequenced material came from peripheral blood or thyroid tissue (not recorded which). CDR3 amino acids: CSADRRGTGETQYF. CDR3 bases: TGCAGTGCTGACCGGAGGGGGACCGGGGAGACCCAGTACTTC.